This TCR beta chain originates from a study of vaccination and CD4 T cells after COVID-19 (dated by TCRdb to between 2020 and 2023). As for the study more broadly: Convalescent patients had a positive SARS-CoV-2 result on nasal swab PCR, and of these patients, several had mild disease and one had severe disease. Each participant got two doses of either the Pfizer-BioNTech BNT162b2 vaccine (n=8) or the Moderna mRNA-1273 vaccine (n=2). The convalescent cohort included six males and four females, with two Hispanic individuals, seven Caucasians, two Asians and one multiracial person. In control cultures, a CEFX viral epitope pool was used as positive control, an HIV-1 Nef peptide pool was used as negative control, or no peptide was added. In about 11 COVID-19 convalescent patients and a few infection-naive healthy vaccine recipients, the spike-specific CD4+ TCR repertoire before mRNA vaccination was compared with the repertoire after mRNA vaccination. Post-COVID blood samples from convalescent patients were collected a median of approximately 93 days after diagnosis, with a range of 35 to 161 days. The time from the second vaccine dose to post-vaccine blood sampling had a median of roughly 79 days and ranged from roughly 13 to 241 days. Culture stimuli were overlapping spike peptide pools from SARS-CoV-2 and from the common cold coronaviruses HCoV-NL63, HCoV-OC43 and HCoV-229E.

In the case of this clonotype: Its binding antigen is unknown. Per-base qualities were not stored, and no clone one base away is much larger.

This specimen's treatment or condition label, interpreted: approximately 9-day PBMC culture with coronavirus spike peptide pools or control peptides (ViraFEST assay). The ViraFEST assay was used in the study, in which antigen-specific T cells were expanded with peptide pools and expanded clonotypes were subsequently identified by TCR sequencing. The positive SARS-CoV-2 PCR tests of the convalescent patients were dated from March to December 2020, before the Alpha, Beta and Delta variants emerged in the United States. About 1.8 million PBMCs per well were cultured in IMDM with 5% human AB serum and approximately 9.1 IU/ml IL-2, plus 10 ug/ml peptide pools. On days 3 and 7, half of the culture medium was replaced with fresh IL-2-containing medium. After 10 days of culture, CD4+ T cells were isolated by negative selection with the EasySep CD4+ T cell isolation kit. Ficoll-Paque Plus gradient centrifugation was used to isolate PBMCs from whole blood, and the isolated PBMCs were then either used fresh or cryopreserved at -140C. Culture conditions were generally each tested in triplicate wells.

Broad study findings and their caveats: In convalescent patients, a median around 90% of post-vaccine SARS-CoV-2-reactive clones were detected only after vaccination, and vaccine-specific priming was suggested by this finding. The number of convalescent patients in the study was relatively small, and the study did not examine early timepoints following natural infection. The median count of SARS-CoV-2-reactive clonotypes went up from approximately 20 after infection to approximately 40 after vaccination, although the change was not significant. Nearly all vaccine-specific clones in convalescent patients (304 of 307) were mono-reactive for SARS-CoV-2 spike rather than cross-reactive with common cold coronaviruses.

Receptors were amplified or captured by PCR. At the Johns Hopkins FTIC core, DNA from the cultured CD4+ T cells underwent TCR sequencing with the Oncomine TCR Beta short-read assay. Genomic DNA was extracted from the cultured CD4+ T cells with the QIAamp micro DNA kit. Oncomine TCR Beta libraries from cultured CD4+ T cells were pooled with unique dual indexes and sequenced on an Illumina iSeq 100. Per the authors' processing: Non-productive sequences were removed, and CDR3s not starting with C, not ending with F or W, or shorter than 7 amino acids were discarded. Antigen-specific clonotypes were identified using the MANAFEST web application through comparison of peptide-stimulated wells with reference and other culture wells. For a clone to be called positive, the clone needed an FDR below 0.05, an odds ratio above 5, and a productive frequency above 0.1% in at least two of three replicate wells. A clonotype counted as cross-reactive if it showed significant expansion both in the SARS-CoV-2 spike wells and in at least one common cold coronavirus spike condition. Using R version 3.6.1, CDR3 homology was evaluated through Levenshtein distances (stringdist) along with unrooted phylogenetic trees (ape). Using fastp trimming at Q25 and MiXCR clonotype assembly, TCRdb reanalyzed the public sequencing data and kept in-frame beta chains. All rows with the same CDR3 protein become a single entry with the most common DNA and genes. V and J calls and clone size were set by TCRdb, not the authors. Present in this sample are about 20,000 distinct CDR3 sequences, roughly two fifths of which were seen just once. In total, the top ten clones hold about an eighth of the sample.

Per the germline V gene (reference sequence), GTSNPN is the CDR1 and SVGIG is the CDR2. Clipping removes 0 bases from V and 7 bases from J, with 10 as the unmatched junction base count. The CDR3 covers 18 residues, taking in both the cysteine and the phenylalanine. Kept here is only the CDR3 DNA, which spans 54 bases and is read in frame from base 1. Recombination joined TRBV30 with TRBJ2-4, and TRBD2 aligns with 15 junction nucleotides. Sequenced input: CD4+ T cells from blood, cultured in vitro. The sequence came from a human donor who had recovered from COVID-19. The DNA sequence follows: TGTGCCTGGAGTGTAGGGCGAGGGACTAGCGGGAGGCGGAACATTCAGTACTTC. It codes for CAWSVGRGTSGRRNIQYF.